The 31 T cell receptor beta chains below come from one sample, sequenced in a study of identifying expanded T cells in peripheral blood. Repertoires were generated with immunoSEQ multiplex PCR, while TCRdb's copy carries only in-frame clones and drops some. The sample comprises approximately 120,000 clones, around 84% of which are singletons, and 2.5% to 3.5% rests with the top ten. Sequenced input: blood. The origin of the receptors is a person aged 18-70 years in good health.

This clone was seen only once. The chain carries TRBV5-6 and TRBJ1-1; possible D gene TRBD1, 6 bases. Germline V lookup: CDR1 SGHDT, CDR2 YYEEEE. The V end lost 6 bases, the J end lost 0 bases, and 9 bases lay between the germline ends. The CDR3 contains 13 residues. This chain's CDR3 is CASTGQLNTEAFF. CDR3 DNA: TGTGCCAGCACCGGACAGTTGAACACTGAAGCTTTCTTT.

This clone has only a few counts. CDR3 sequence (DNA): TGTGCCGGCGGTCACGGAGAGAGCAATCAGCCCCAGCATTTT. This gives the protein CAGGHGESNQPQHF. The V and J genes are TRBV6-6 and TRBJ1-5; D is unclear. The V and J ends lost 11 bases and 1 base respectively, with 15 bases between them. From germline, CDR1 is MNHNY and CDR2 SVGAGI (reference sequence). The CDR3 runs to 14 residues.

The J gene is TRBJ1-2, the V gene TRBV11-3; TRBD1 matches at 9 bases. J was trimmed by 3 bases and V by 0 bases; bases with no gene match: 5. From germline, CDR1 is SGHNT and CDR2 YENEEA. This CDR3 is built from 16 residues. CDR3 loop: CASSLEGRQGDYGYTF. For the CDR3, the DNA is TGTGCCAGCAGCTTAGAGGGTCGACAGGGGGACTATGGCTACACCTTC.

This chain joins TRBV4-2 and TRBJ2-5; tentatively, D is TRBD2 (6 bases). The V and J ends lost 3 bases and 5 bases respectively, with 10 bases between them. CDR3 size: 13 residues. The V gene's germline CDR1 is LGHNA and CDR2 YNFKEQ. DNA of the CDR3: TGTGCCAGCAGCCATGCCGGGACTGAGACCCAGTACTTC. Encoded protein: CASSHAGTETQYF.

The chain carries TRBV5-1 and TRBJ1-6, with 9 nucleotides matching TRBD1. The CDR3 spans 14 residues. CDR1 and CDR2 from the germline V gene are SGHRS and YFSETQ. Trimming at V came to 5 bases and at J to 7 bases, leaving 4 bases not matched to a gene. Here the CDR3 reads CASRRTGENSPLHF. The CDR3 DNA sequence: TGCGCCAGCAGGCGGACAGGGGAGAATTCACCCCTCCACTTT.

The chain employs TRBV7-9 and TRBJ1-4; D uncertain. Trimming removed 2 bases from V and 8 bases from J, with 9 bases in between. Germline CDR1 is SEHNR and CDR2 is FQNEAQ (reference sequence). This CDR3 is built from 13 residues. The DNA for the CDR3 is TGTGCCAGCAGCTTATATTCGGAGGAAAAACTGTTTTTT. Amino acids: CASSLYSEEKLFF.

V usage is TRBV19 and J usage is TRBJ1-6, with 7 bases aligning to TRBD1. Germline lookup yields CDR1 LNHDA and CDR2 SQIVND (reference sequence). Trimming cost V 9 bases and J 4 bases; bases outside gene matches: 9. This CDR3 has 15 residues. CDR3 sequence: CASRTGTAYNSPLHF. CDR3 nucleotide sequence: TGTGCCAGCAGAACCGGGACAGCTTATAATTCACCCCTCCACTTT. Variable domain in full (rest from reference TRBV19 and TRBJ1-6): DGGITQSPKYLFRKEGQNVTLSCEQNLNHDAMYWYRQDPGQGLRLIYYSQIVNDFQKGDIAEGYSVSREKKESFPLTVTSAQKNPTAFYLCASRTGTAYNSPLHFGNGTRLTVT.

The V call is TRBV11-3, the J call TRBJ2-2, with D unresolved. The CDR3 covers 15 residues. In germline, CDR1 is SGHNT, CDR2 YENEEA. Between the trimmed V and J ends, which lost 1 base and 1 base, there was a span of 7 bases. CDR3 DNA sequence: TGTGCCAGCAGCTTAGGGGTACAGAACACCGGGGAGCTGTTTTTT. This codes for CASSLGVQNTGELFF.

This rearrangement joins TRBV18 to TRBJ1-1, with D unclear. This CDR3 spans 12 amino acids. V lost 8 bases, J lost 1 base, and 8 bases lay in between. CDR1 is KGHSH, CDR2 LQKENI, per germline. The CDR3 sequence: CASTFSNTEAFF. The CDR3 DNA reads as TGTGCCAGCACCTTCTCGAACACTGAAGCTTTCTTT.

The chain carries TRBV19 and TRBJ2-2; D possibly corresponds to TRBD1 (5 bases). CDR3 length: 14 amino acids. V gave up 5 bases and J gave up 1 base, with 8 bases separating them. In germline, CDR1 is LNHDA, CDR2 SQIVND (reference sequence). The CDR3 DNA follows: TGTGCCAGTAGTTGGGGCAGGAACACCGGGGAGCTGTTTTTT. It yields the protein CASSWGRNTGELFF.

The chain combines TRBV5-7 with TRBJ2-4; 7 nucleotides line up with TRBD1. TRBV5-7 is annotated as an ORF whose role is uncertain. The CDR3 extends over 14 amino acids. V lost 0 bases to trimming and J lost 16 bases; unmatched junction nucleotides: 13. The CDR3 region has the DNA TGTGCCAGCAGCTTGGCCCTAGGGGGCAGGGGGAAATACTTC. It encodes CASSLALGGRGKYF.

This chain uses TRBV5-4 with TRBJ2-1, with D possibly being TRBD2 (6 bases). CDR3 length: 15 residues. Between the trimmed V and J ends, which lost 2 bases and 4 bases, there was a span of 13 bases. From germline, CDR1 is SGHNT and CDR2 YYREEE (reference sequence). CDR3 in amino acids: CASSFEAGKYNEQFF. The CDR3 DNA reads as TGTGCCAGCAGCTTTGAGGCGGGAAAATACAATGAGCAGTTCTTC.

About this clone itself: In the same sample, other DNA sequences code for this CDR3. The chain links TRBV6-5 to TRBJ1-1; D possibly corresponds to TRBD1 (5 bases). The CDR3 contains 13 residues. Trimming left V 9 bases short and J 0 bases short, with 11 bases between. CDR1 MNHEY and CDR2 SVGAGI come from the germline V gene. The CDR3 sequence: CASSRGLNTEAFF. DNA for the CDR3: TGTGCCAGTTCGAGGGGACTGAACACTGAAGCTTTCTTT.

The chain couples TRBV7-2 to TRBJ1-5; D is unclear. Germline V lookup: CDR1 SGHTA, CDR2 FQGNSA. The CDR3 consists of 14 residues. V was clipped by 2 bases and J by 3 bases, with 8 bases between them. The CDR3 sequence: CASSLMDYNQPQHF. CDR3 bases: TGTGCCAGCAGCTTAATGGACTACAATCAGCCCCAGCATTTT.

J is TRBJ1-4 and V is TRBV7-9; D is perhaps TRBD1 (6 bases). Trimming removed 3 bases at V and 7 bases at J, with 18 bases between. Germline V gene data show CDR1 as SEHNR and CDR2 as FQNEAQ (reference sequence). CDR3 length: 16 residues. The DNA of the CDR3 is TGTGCCAGCAGCTTGGGTTTTGGGGGGCTCGTTGAAAAACTGTTTTTT. Residues: CASSLGFGGLVEKLFF.

This rearrangement joins TRBV14 to TRBJ1-3; D is perhaps TRBD1 (5 bases). The CDR3 consists of 15 residues. V was shortened by 4 bases and J by 2 bases, with 12 bases between the two germline ends. The germline V gene has CDR1 SGHDN and CDR2 FVKESK. CDR3 in amino acids: CASSRIGTAGNTIYF. CDR3 bases: TGTGCCAGCAGCCGTATAGGGACGGCTGGAAACACCATATATTTT.

The V call is TRBV27, the J call TRBJ1-4, with 8 bases that match TRBD1. This CDR3 has 18 residues. With V trimmed by 6 bases and J by 0 bases, 12 bases remained unmatched. Germline assignment: CDR1 MNHEY and CDR2 SMNVEV (reference sequence). The CDR3, as DNA: TGTGCCAGCAGCTCCAGGACAGGGTACGGGGCAACTAATGAAAAACTGTTTTTT. Its protein product is CASSSRTGYGATNEKLFF.

For the CDR3, the DNA is TGTGCCACCAGCAGAGGGGACAGGGGGCGGGGTAAAGAGACCCAGTACTTC. Translating gives CATSRGDRGRGKETQYF. The chain is built from TRBV15 and TRBJ2-5, with TRBD1 matching 12 bases. The J segment lost 3 bases and the V segment lost 1 base, leaving 6 bases of the junction unmatched. Germline V CDR1 and CDR2: LNHNV, YYDKDF (reference sequence). The CDR3 contains 17 residues. Full variable domain (rest looked up from reference TRBV15 and TRBJ2-5): DAMVIQNPRYQVTQFGKPVTLSCSQTLNHNVMYWYQQKSSQAPKLLFHYYDKDFNNEADTPDNFQSRRPNTSFCFLDIRSPGLGDTAMYLCATSRGDRGRGKETQYFGPGTRLLVL.

The chain combines TRBV7-9 with TRBJ2-7; 7 bases line up with TRBD1. CDR1 and CDR2 from the germline V gene are SEHNR and FQNEAQ (reference sequence). The CDR3 is 13 residues long. V shed 6 bases, J shed 2 bases, and the junction held 4 bases outside the gene matches. CDR3 protein: CASRAGTAYEQYF. DNA of the CDR3: TGTGCCAGCAGGGCTGGGACAGCCTACGAGCAGTACTTC.

To note about this clone: A much larger clone sits a single nucleotide away, making a read error possible. The sample carries other DNA sequences with the same CDR3. This chain uses TRBV7-2 with TRBJ1-2; the match to TRBD1 covers 11 bases. Germline V gene sequence: CDR1 SGHTA, CDR2 FQGNSA. This CDR3 has 13 amino acids. Unmatched junction bases numbered 4, after V lost 5 bases and J lost 8 bases. The CDR3 coding sequence is TGTGCCAGCAGCCTGGGACAGGGGGAGGGCTACACCTTC. It specifies CASSLGQGEGYTF.

The chain is built from TRBV11-2 and TRBJ1-1, with a weak D call TRBD1 (5 bases). CDR3 length equals 14 residues. The germline gives CDR1 SGHAT, CDR2 FQNNGV. V gave up 0 bases and J gave up 5 bases, with 10 bases separating them. In DNA, the CDR3 is TGTGCCAGCAGCTTAGAGAGACAGACGACTGAAGCTTTCTTT. It encodes CASSLERQTTEAFF. Full variable domain (remainder filled in from reference TRBV11-2 and TRBJ1-1): EAGVAQSPRYKIIEKRQSVAFWCNPISGHATLYWYQQILGQGPKLLIQFQNNGVVDDSQLPKDRFSAERLKGVDSTLKIQPAKLEDSAVYLCASSLERQTTEAFFGQGTRLTVV.

The chain joins TRBV11-2 to TRBJ2-5; D uncertain. This CDR3 comprises 12 residues. V gave up 5 bases and J gave up 5 bases, with 9 bases separating them. CDR1 and CDR2 (germline): SGHAT, FQNNGV. The CDR3 region is CASSPGRETQYF. The CDR3 DNA reads TGTGCCAGCAGCCCCGGAAGGGAGACCCAGTACTTC.

This chain uses TRBV7-3 with TRBJ2-1; possible D gene TRBD2, 6 bases. Trimming took 1 base from V and 8 from J, leaving 18 bases between them. This CDR3 is 16 amino acids long. Looked up from germline, CDR1 is SGHTA and CDR2 is FQGTGA. CDR3 sequence reads: CASSLKRAFSSDEQFF. As DNA, the CDR3 is TGTGCCAGCAGCTTAAAGCGGGCCTTTTCCTCGGATGAGCAGTTCTTC.

The rearrangement uses TRBV9 and TRBJ1-1; TRBD1 matches 7 bases. Germline V gene sequence: CDR1 SGDLS, CDR2 YYNGEE. The CDR3 is 16 residues long. Trimming took 2 bases from V and 0 from J; bases not matched to a gene: 7. The CDR3 protein is CASSVATGVLNTEAFF. CDR3 sequence (DNA): TGTGCCAGCAGCGTGGCCACAGGGGTTCTGAACACTGAAGCTTTCTTT.

The table lists this clone with a few counts. This sequence joins TRBV2 and TRBJ2-2, with a possible D match to TRBD1 (6 bases). The CDR3 loop spans 16 amino acids. Between the trimmed V and J ends, which lost 3 bases and 2 bases, there was a span of 13 bases. CDR1 and CDR2 from the germline V gene are SNHLY and FYNNEI. The CDR3 here is CASSDRGHINTGELFF. CDR3 DNA sequence: TGTGCCAGCAGTGATCGGGGACACATCAACACCGGGGAGCTGTTTTTT. Combining the CDR3 with reference TRBV2 and TRBJ2-2 gives the whole variable domain EPEVTQTPSHQVTQMGQEVILRCVPISNHLYFYWYRQILGQKVEFLVSFYNNEISEKSEIFDDQFSVERPDGSNFTLKIRSTKLEDSAMYFCASSDRGHINTGELFFGEGSRLTVL.

V gene TRBV5-8 combines with J gene TRBJ1-5, with D unclear. CDR3 length equals 13 residues. Trimming took off 2 bases at V and 9 bases at J, with 12 bases between the two ends. CDR1 and CDR2 (germline): SGHTS, YDEGEE. In DNA form, the CDR3 reads TGTGCCAGCAGCTTTTCGGGCCGTGGGCCCCAGCATTTT. Protein product: CASSFSGRGPQHF.

This clone was recorded only once. The chain is built from TRBV7-2 and TRBJ2-6; D ambiguous. Germline V gene lookup returns CDR1 SGHTA and CDR2 FQGNSA. This CDR3 is 17 amino acids long. V was shortened by 2 bases and J by 1 base, with 12 bases between the two germline ends. CDR3 residues: CASSLHHLGSGANVLTF. The DNA for the CDR3 is TGTGCCAGCAGCTTACATCACCTGGGGTCTGGGGCCAACGTCCTGACTTTC.

The chain links TRBV19 to TRBJ2-1; D call uncertain. Germline CDR1 is LNHDA and CDR2 is SQIVND (reference sequence). The CDR3 has 15 amino acids. The V end lost 5 bases, the J end lost 4 bases, and 15 bases lay between the germline ends. CDR3 DNA sequence: TGTGCCAGTAGTTCATCCTATCGACCGTACAATGAGCAGTTCTTC. The encoded protein is CASSSSYRPYNEQFF. The full variable domain, rest sourced from reference TRBV19 and TRBJ2-1, is DGGITQSPKYLFRKEGQNVTLSCEQNLNHDAMYWYRQDPGQGLRLIYYSQIVNDFQKGDIAEGYSVSREKKESFPLTVTSAQKNPTAFYLCASSSSYRPYNEQFFGPGTRLTVL.

The chain joins TRBV5-4 to TRBJ2-6; a weak D match, TRBD1 (6 bases). This CDR3 spans 19 amino acids. The germline V and J ends were trimmed by 4 bases and 0 bases, with 20 bases remaining between them. Germline CDR1 and CDR2: SGHNT and YYREEE (reference sequence). The CDR3 sequence: CASSGNRDTFHSGANVLTF. CDR3 in DNA: TGTGCCAGCAGCGGTAACCGGGACACGTTTCACTCTGGGGCCAACGTCCTGACTTTC.

This clone showed up just once. The chain couples TRBV2 to TRBJ1-1, with 8 bases identical to TRBD1. CDR1 and CDR2 (germline): SNHLY, FYNNEI. V was clipped by 8 bases and J by 2 bases; unmatched bases: 10. This CDR3 has 15 amino acids. The CDR3: CASLQGAERNTEAFF. CDR3 DNA: TGTGCCAGCTTGCAGGGGGCTGAGAGAAACACTGAAGCTTTCTTT.

The J gene is TRBJ2-5, the V gene TRBV7-2, with TRBD1 identical over 9 bases. The trim removed 0 bases at V and 5 bases at J, leaving 10 bases unmatched. CDR1 and CDR2 from the germline V gene are SGHTA and FQGNSA. The CDR3 spans 17 residues. This CDR3 is CASSLAMHGTGQETQYF. Here the CDR3 DNA reads TGTGCCAGCAGCTTAGCGATGCACGGGACAGGGCAGGAGACCCAGTACTTC.